The sequence of this T cell receptor (beta chain) was determined in a study of radiation and T cells in renal cell carcinoma. Germline CDR1 reads SGHTA; CDR2 reads FQGTGA. The V end lost 5 bases, the J end lost 0 bases, and 10 bases lay between the germline ends. The CDR3 is 15 amino acids. Libraries were prepared by immunoSEQ multiplex PCR; TCRdb keeps only in-frame clonotypes and omits some of them. The sample lists just over 150,000 clones; around 90% were seen once. Time point defined: blood 2 weeks post-SBRT. Treatment here: 15 Gy SBRT to primary tumor, nephrectomy 4 weeks later. This TCR was sampled from a woman between 45 and 65 years old with renal cell carcinoma. Specimen: blood, collected from a patient whose treatment included radiotherapy and nephrectomy. The V and J genes are TRBV7-3 and TRBJ2-2, with a possible D match to TRBD1 (6 bases). The CDR3 DNA follows: TGTGCCAGCAGCAAGACAGGTGCGAACACCGGGGAGCTGTTTTTT. Protein sequence: CASSKTGANTGELFF.